The sequence of this T cell receptor (beta chain) was determined in a study of memory CD4+ T cells and cytomegalovirus serostatus. Clones were read by immunoSEQ multiplex PCR, and TCRdb kept only the in-frame ones, dropping some. The table records roughly 50,000 clones, roughly 80% of them present only once. Single viable CD3+CD4+CD8-CD45RO+ cells were sorted as the memory CD4+ T cells. CDR1 SGHDT and CDR2 YYEEEE come from the germline V gene. The CDR3 spans 14 residues. Trimming stripped 0 bases from V and 4 bases from J, with 10 bases between. The sequence came from an adult in good health and CMV-seronegative. Sequencing input: memory CD4+ T cells from blood. The V call is TRBV5-6, the J call TRBJ1-2; D call uncertain. This chain's CDR3 is CASSLGASRYGYTF. DNA of the CDR3: TGTGCCAGCAGCTTGGGAGCAAGCCGCTATGGCTACACCTTC.